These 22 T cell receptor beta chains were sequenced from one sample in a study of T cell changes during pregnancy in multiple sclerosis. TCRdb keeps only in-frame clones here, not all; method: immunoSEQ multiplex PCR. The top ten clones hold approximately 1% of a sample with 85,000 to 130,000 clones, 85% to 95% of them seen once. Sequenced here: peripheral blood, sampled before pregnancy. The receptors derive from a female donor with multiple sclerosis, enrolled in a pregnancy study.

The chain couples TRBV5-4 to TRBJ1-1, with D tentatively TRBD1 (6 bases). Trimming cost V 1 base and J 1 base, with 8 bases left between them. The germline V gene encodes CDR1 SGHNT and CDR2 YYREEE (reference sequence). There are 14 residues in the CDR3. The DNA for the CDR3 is TGTGCCAGCAGCTTGAGGGGGGGGAACACTGAAGCTTTCTTT. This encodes CASSLRGGNTEAFF.

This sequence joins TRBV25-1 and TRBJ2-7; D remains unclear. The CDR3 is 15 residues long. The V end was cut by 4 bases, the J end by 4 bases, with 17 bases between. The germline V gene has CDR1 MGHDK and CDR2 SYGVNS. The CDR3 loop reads CASSAGDVSGYEQYF. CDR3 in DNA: TGTGCCAGCAGTGCCGGAGACGTCTCCGGGTACGAGCAGTACTTC.

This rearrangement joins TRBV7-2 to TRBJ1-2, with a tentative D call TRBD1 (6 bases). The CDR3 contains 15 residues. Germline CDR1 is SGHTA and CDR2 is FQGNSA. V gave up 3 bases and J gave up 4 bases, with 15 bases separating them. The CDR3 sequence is CASSFSRAGAYGYTF. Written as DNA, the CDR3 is TGTGCCAGCAGCTTCAGCCGAGCAGGGGCCTATGGCTACACCTTC.

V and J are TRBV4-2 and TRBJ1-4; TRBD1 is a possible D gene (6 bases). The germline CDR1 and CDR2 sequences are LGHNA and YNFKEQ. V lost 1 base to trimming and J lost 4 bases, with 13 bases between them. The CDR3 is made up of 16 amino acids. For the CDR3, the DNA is TGTGCCAGCAGCCAAGGTGGACAGTCCCATAATGAAAAACTGTTTTTT. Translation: CASSQGGQSHNEKLFF.

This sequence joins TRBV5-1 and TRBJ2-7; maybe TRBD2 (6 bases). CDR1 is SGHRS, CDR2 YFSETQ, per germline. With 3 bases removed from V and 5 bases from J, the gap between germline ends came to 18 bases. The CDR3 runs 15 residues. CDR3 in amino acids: CASSSKGTPKDEQYF. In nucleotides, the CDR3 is TGCGCCAGCAGCTCCAAAGGGACTCCCAAGGACGAGCAGTACTTC.

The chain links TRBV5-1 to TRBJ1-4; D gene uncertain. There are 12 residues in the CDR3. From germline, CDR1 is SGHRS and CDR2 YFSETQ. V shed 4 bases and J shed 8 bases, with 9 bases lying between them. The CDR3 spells CASSHQKEKLFF. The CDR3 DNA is TGCGCCAGCAGCCACCAGAAGGAAAAACTGTTTTTT.

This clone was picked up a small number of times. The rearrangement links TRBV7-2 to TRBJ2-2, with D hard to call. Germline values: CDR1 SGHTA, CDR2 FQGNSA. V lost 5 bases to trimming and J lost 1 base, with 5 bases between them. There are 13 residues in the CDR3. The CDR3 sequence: CASSPMNTGELFF. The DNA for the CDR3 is TGTGCCAGCAGCCCCATGAACACCGGGGAGCTGTTTTTT.

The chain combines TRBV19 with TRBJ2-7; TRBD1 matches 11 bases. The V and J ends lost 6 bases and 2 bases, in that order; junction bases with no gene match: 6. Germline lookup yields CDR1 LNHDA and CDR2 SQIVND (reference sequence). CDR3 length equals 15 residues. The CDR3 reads CASSPGQGAAYEQYF. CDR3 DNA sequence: TGTGCCAGTAGCCCCGGACAGGGGGCCGCCTACGAGCAGTACTTC. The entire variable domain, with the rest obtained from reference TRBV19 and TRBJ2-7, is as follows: DGGITQSPKYLFRKEGQNVTLSCEQNLNHDAMYWYRQDPGQGLRLIYYSQIVNDFQKGDIAEGYSVSREKKESFPLTVTSAQKNPTAFYLCASSPGQGAAYEQYFGPGTRLTVT.

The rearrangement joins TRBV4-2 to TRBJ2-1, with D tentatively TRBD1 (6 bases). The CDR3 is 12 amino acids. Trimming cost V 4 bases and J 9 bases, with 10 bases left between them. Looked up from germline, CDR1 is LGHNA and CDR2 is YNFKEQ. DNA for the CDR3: TGTGCCAGCAGCCCAGGGGCTAGTGAGCAGTTCTTC. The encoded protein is CASSPGASEQFF.

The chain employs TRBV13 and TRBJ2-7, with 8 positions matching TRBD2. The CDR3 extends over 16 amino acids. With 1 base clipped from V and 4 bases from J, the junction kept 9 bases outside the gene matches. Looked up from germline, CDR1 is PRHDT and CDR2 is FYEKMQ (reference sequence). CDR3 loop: CASSLVRSGSFYEQYF. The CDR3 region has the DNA TGTGCCAGCAGCTTAGTTCGCAGCGGGAGTTTTTACGAGCAGTACTTC. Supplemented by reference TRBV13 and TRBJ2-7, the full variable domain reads AAGVIQSPRHLIKEKRETATLKCYPIPRHDTVYWYQQGPGQDPQFLISFYEKMQSDKGSIPDRFSAQQFSDYHSELNMSSLELGDSALYFCASSLVRSGSFYEQYFGPGTRLTVT.

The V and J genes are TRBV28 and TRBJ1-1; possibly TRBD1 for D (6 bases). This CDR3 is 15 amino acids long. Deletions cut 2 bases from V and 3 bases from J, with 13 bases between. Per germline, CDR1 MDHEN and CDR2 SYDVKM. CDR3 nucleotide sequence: TGTGCCAGCAGTTTAATTCAGGGGCAGTACACTGAAGCTTTCTTT. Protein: CASSLIQGQYTEAFF.

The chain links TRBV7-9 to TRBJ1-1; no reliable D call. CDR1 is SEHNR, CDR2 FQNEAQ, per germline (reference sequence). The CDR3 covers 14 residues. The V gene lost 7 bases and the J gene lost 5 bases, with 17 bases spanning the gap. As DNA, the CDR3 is TGTGCCAGCAAAACCTCCGGGGTTTTAACTGAAGCTTTCTTT. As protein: CASKTSGVLTEAFF.

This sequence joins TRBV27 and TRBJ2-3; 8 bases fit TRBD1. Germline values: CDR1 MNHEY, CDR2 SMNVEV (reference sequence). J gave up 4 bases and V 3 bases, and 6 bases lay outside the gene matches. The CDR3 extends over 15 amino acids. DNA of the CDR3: TGTGCCAGCAGTTTGAGGCAGGGGGCCCCAGATACGCAGTATTTT. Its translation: CASSLRQGAPDTQYF.

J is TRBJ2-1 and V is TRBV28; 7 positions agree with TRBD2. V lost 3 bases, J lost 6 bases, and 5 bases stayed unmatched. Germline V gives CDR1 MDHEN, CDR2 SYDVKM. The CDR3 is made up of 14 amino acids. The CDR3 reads CASSFTGLSNEQFF. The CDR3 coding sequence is TGTGCCAGCAGTTTCACGGGACTATCCAATGAGCAGTTCTTC.

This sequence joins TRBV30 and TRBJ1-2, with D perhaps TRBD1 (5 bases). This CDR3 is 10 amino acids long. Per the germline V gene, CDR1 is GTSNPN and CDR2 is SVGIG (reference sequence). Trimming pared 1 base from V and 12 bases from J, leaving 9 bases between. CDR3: CAWSAQVHTF. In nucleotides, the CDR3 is TGTGCCTGGAGTGCACAGGTCCACACCTTC.

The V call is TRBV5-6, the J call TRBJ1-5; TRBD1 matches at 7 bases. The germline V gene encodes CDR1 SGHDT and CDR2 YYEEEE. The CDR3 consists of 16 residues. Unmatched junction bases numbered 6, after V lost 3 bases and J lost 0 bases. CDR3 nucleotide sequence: TGTGCCAGCAGCTCTCAGGGGGGTTATAGCAATCAGCCCCAGCATTTT. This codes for CASSSQGGYSNQPQHF.

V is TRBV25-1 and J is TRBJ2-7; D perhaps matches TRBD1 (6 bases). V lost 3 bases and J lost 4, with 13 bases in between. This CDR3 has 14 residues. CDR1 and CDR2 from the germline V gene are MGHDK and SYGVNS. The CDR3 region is CASSEPGVGYEQYF. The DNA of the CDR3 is TGTGCCAGCAGTGAGCCAGGGGTCGGGTACGAGCAGTACTTC.

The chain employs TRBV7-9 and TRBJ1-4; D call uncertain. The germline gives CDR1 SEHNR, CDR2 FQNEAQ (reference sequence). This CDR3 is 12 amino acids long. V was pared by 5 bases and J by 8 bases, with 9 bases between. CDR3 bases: TGTGCCAGCAGCCGGGGTGGAGAAAAACTGTTTTTT. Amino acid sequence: CASSRGGEKLFF.

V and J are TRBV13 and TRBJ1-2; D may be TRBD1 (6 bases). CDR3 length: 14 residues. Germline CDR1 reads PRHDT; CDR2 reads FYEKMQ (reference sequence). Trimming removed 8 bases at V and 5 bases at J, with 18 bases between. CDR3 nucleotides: TGTGCCAGCGGTTCAACAGGGTATCGGTATGGCTACACCTTC. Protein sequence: CASGSTGYRYGYTF. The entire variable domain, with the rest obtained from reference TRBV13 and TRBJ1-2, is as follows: AAGVIQSPRHLIKEKRETATLKCYPIPRHDTVYWYQQGPGQDPQFLISFYEKMQSDKGSIPDRFSAQQFSDYHSELNMSSLELGDSALYFCASGSTGYRYGYTFGSGTRLTVV.

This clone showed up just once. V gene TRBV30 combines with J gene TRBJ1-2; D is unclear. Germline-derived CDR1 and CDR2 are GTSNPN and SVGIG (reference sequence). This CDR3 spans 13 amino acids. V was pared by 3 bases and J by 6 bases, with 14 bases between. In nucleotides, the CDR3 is TGTGCCTGGAGCCCCGGTTGGGCTAATGGCTACACCTTC. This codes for CAWSPGWANGYTF.

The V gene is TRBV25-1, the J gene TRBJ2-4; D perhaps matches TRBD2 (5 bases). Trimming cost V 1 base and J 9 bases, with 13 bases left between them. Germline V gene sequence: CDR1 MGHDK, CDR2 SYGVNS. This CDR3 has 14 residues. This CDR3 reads CASSESGRTGIQYF. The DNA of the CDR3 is TGTGCCAGCAGTGAATCTGGGCGGACTGGCATTCAGTACTTC.

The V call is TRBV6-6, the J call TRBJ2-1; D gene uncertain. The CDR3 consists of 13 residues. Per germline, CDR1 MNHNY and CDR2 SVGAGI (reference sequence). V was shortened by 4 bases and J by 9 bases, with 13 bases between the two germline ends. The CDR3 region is CASSFSVNGEQFF. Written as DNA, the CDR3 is TGTGCCAGCAGTTTTTCTGTCAACGGTGAGCAGTTCTTC.